The source of this TCR beta chain is a study of blood T cell repertoires in COVID-19. Study-wide background: PBMCs, B-cell-depleted T cells, or T cells were the source of the cDNA or gDNA that made up the material.

CDR3 length: 15 residues. Trimming shortened V by 5 bases and J by 2 bases, and 13 bases separated the two germline ends. From germline, CDR1 is MNHEY and CDR2 SVGAGI. Source study methods: Using reference gene primer amplification, nucleated cell counts were estimated. Produced via immunoSEQ multiplex PCR; TCRdb's table is partial and in-frame only. V, J and clone size derive from that table, while D and trimming were established from the DNA sequence. The repertoire includes about 70,000 clones, roughly 80% of them detected once, and 18% sits in the top ten. The chain carries TRBV6-5 and TRBJ1-5; the D gene is possibly TRBD1 (6 bases). Sequenced material: peripheral blood. The TCR originated in a man between 65 and 80 years old who had recovered from COVID-19. CDR3 loop: CASSLGAVGNQPQHF. CDR3 nucleotides: TGTGCCAGCAGTCTGGGGGCCGTAGGCAATCAGCCCCAGCATTTT.